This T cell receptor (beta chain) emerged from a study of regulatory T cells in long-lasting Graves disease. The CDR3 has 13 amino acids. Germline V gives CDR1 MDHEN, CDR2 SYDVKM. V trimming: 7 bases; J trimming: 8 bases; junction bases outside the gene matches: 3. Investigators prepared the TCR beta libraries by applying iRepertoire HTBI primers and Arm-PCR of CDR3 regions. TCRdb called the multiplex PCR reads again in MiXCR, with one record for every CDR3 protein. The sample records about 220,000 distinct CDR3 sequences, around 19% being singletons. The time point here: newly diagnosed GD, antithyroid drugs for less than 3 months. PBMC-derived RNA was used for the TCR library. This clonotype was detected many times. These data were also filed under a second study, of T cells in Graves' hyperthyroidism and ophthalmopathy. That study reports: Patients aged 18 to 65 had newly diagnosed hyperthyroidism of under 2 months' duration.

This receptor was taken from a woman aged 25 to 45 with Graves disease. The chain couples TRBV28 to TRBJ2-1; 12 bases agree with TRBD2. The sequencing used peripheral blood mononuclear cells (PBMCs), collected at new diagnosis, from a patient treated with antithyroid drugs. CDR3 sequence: CASTSGGAYEQFF. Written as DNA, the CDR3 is TGTGCCAGCACTAGCGGGGGGGCATATGAGCAGTTCTTC.